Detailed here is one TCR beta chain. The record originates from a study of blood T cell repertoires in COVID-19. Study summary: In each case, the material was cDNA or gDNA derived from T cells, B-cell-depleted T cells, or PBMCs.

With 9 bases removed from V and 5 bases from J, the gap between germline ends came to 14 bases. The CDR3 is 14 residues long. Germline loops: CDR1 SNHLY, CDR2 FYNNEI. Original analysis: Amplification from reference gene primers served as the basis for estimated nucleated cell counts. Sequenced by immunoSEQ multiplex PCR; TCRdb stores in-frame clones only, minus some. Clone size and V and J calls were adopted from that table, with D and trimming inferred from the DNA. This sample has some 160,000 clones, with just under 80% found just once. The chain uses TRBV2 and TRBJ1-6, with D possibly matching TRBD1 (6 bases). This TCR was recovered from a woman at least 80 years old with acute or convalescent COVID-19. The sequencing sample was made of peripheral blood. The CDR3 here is CARQGTQNNSPLHF. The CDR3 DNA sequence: TGTGCCAGACAGGGAACTCAAAATAATTCACCCCTCCACTTT.